These 29 T cell receptor beta chains came from one sample sequenced in a study of memory CD4+ T cells and cytomegalovirus serostatus. Single viable CD3+CD4+CD8-CD45RO+ cells were sorted as the memory CD4+ T cells. Clones were sequenced by immunoSEQ multiplex PCR, and TCRdb holds only the in-frame ones, with some missing. The table has 60,000 or so clones, approximately 82% seen once. Sequencing was done on a sample of memory CD4+ T cells from blood. Receptor source: an adult in good health and CMV-seronegative. Some clones in this sample may be carry-over from other donors' samples.

This rearrangement joins TRBV28 to TRBJ2-7; 7 bases agree with TRBD1. Germline values: CDR1 MDHEN, CDR2 SYDVKM. CDR3 size: 14 residues. J was trimmed by 6 bases and V by 7 bases; bases with no gene match: 12. The CDR3 reads CASTLRQGRSEQYF. CDR3 DNA sequence: TGTGCCAGCACCCTCCGACAGGGAAGGTCCGAGCAGTACTTC.

The chain carries TRBV7-3 and TRBJ2-3; perhaps D is TRBD1 or TRBD2 (5 bases each). This CDR3 region has 13 residues. Germline assignment: CDR1 SGHTA and CDR2 FQGTGA. The germline V and J ends were trimmed by 8 bases and 7 bases, with 16 bases remaining between them. The CDR3 DNA follows: TGTGCCAGCGGGGACCCGGGGAGAAATACGCAGTATTTT. Protein product: CASGDPGRNTQYF. The full variable domain, rest sourced from reference TRBV7-3 and TRBJ2-3, is GAGVSQTPSNKVTEKGKYVELRCDPISGHTALYWYRQSLGQGPEFLIYFQGTGAADDSGLPNDRFFAVRPEGSVSTLKIQRTERGDSAVYLCASGDPGRNTQYFGPGTRLTVL.

The J gene is TRBJ2-7, the V gene TRBV23-1; D possibly corresponds to TRBD2 (5 bases). TRBV23-1 is classed as an ORF, of uncertain function. The CDR3 is 14 amino acids. V was cut by 4 bases and J by 1 base, with 11 bases left in between. The CDR3 coding sequence is TGCGCCAGCAGTCCCCCGTGGACTTCCTACGAGCAGTACTTC. It translates to CASSPPWTSYEQYF.

The chain links TRBV30 to TRBJ1-1; D gene ambiguous. There are 13 residues in the CDR3. The V end lost 2 bases, the J end lost 9 bases, and 16 bases lay between the germline ends. CDR1 is GTSNPN, CDR2 SVGIG, per germline (reference sequence). CDR3 nucleotide sequence: TGTGCCTGGAGTAGGCAGACTTTAGAAAAAGCTTTCTTT. It specifies CAWSRQTLEKAFF. Variable domain in full (rest from reference TRBV30 and TRBJ1-1): SQTIHQWPATLVQPVGSPLSLECTVEGTSNPNLYWYRQAAGRGLQLLFYSVGIGQISSEVPQNLSASRPQDRQFILSSKKLLLSDSGFYLCAWSRQTLEKAFFGQGTRLTVV.

The chain recombines TRBV7-2 with TRBJ2-7; 10 bases fit TRBD1. V dropped 6 bases and J dropped 1; count of bases not matched to a gene: 6. The length of the CDR3 is 15 residues. Germline CDR1 SGHTA, CDR2 FQGNSA. The CDR3 reads CASSRGDRGSYEQYF. As DNA, the CDR3 is TGTGCCAGCAGTAGGGGGGACAGGGGATCCTACGAGCAGTACTTC.

CDR3 DNA: TGCGCCAGCAGCCTCCGACAGGAGGATACGCAGTATTTT. Amino acids: CASSLRQEDTQYF. This sequence joins TRBV5-1 and TRBJ2-3; perhaps TRBD1 as D (6 bases). This CDR3 has 13 amino acids. V was trimmed by 4 bases and J by 6 bases, leaving 12 bases between them. Looked up from germline, CDR1 is SGHRS and CDR2 is YFSETQ.

The gene calls are TRBV19 and TRBJ2-7; TRBD2 matches 9 bases. CDR1 LNHDA and CDR2 SQIVND come from the germline V gene (reference sequence). The CDR3 has 13 residues. After removal of 2 bases from V and 6 bases from J, the junction contained 2 bases not matched to a gene. CDR3 DNA: TGTGCCAGTAGTATACTAGCGGGAACCGAGCAGTACTTC. Protein sequence: CASSILAGTEQYF.

The V and J genes are TRBV14 and TRBJ2-2, with 9 bases fitting TRBD1. J was trimmed by 3 bases and V by 1 base; bases with no gene match: 3. CDR1 and CDR2 (germline): SGHDN, FVKESK. This CDR3 is built from 16 residues. The CDR3 is CASSQVGTGHTGELFF. The CDR3 DNA sequence: TGTGCCAGCAGCCAAGTAGGGACAGGGCACACCGGGGAGCTGTTTTTT.

This clone was seen a few times. The chain is built from TRBV18 and TRBJ2-7; tentative D call: TRBD2 (6 bases). Germline V gene sequence: CDR1 KGHSH, CDR2 LQKENI. This CDR3 spans 15 amino acids. V was clipped by 3 bases and J by 3 bases, with 15 bases between them. The CDR3 DNA sequence: TGTGCCAGCTCACCTGGCGGGAAGCAAAACTACGAGCAGTACTTC. Its translation is CASSPGGKQNYEQYF.

The chain carries TRBV18 and TRBJ2-2; 7 bases align to TRBD1. Germline V gene sequence: CDR1 KGHSH, CDR2 LQKENI. The V segment lost 2 bases and the J segment 0 bases; nucleotides outside the gene matches: 3. The CDR3 runs 16 residues. The CDR3 DNA reads TGTGCCAGCTCACCATGGGACAGATCGAACACCGGGGAGCTGTTTTTT. Its translation is CASSPWDRSNTGELFF.

The chain employs TRBV19 and TRBJ2-2; tentative D call: TRBD2 (6 bases). In germline, CDR1 is LNHDA, CDR2 SQIVND (reference sequence). This CDR3 has 16 amino acids. The V and J ends lost 5 bases and 3 bases respectively, with 16 bases between them. The CDR3 DNA reads TGTGCCAGTAGTCTTCGGGGGTCGGGAGACACCGGGGAGCTGTTTTTT. Translated, it gives CASSLRGSGDTGELFF.

The genes are TRBV7-3 and TRBJ2-3; D unresolved. Trimming removed 3 bases at V and 4 bases at J, with 8 bases between. The germline CDR1 and CDR2 sequences are SGHTA and FQGTGA. CDR3 size: 13 residues. The CDR3 reads CASSFSRADTQYF. The DNA of the CDR3 is TGTGCCAGCAGCTTTTCCCGAGCAGATACGCAGTATTTT.

This chain uses TRBV7-6 with TRBJ2-1, with 15 bases that match TRBD2. J was trimmed by 1 base and V by 5 bases; bases with no gene match: 9. The CDR3 runs 19 residues. Germline assignment: CDR1 SGHVS and CDR2 FNYEAQ. Written as DNA, the CDR3 is TGTGCCAGCAGCCTAACCGGGACTAGCGGGAGGTGGTCCTACAATGAGCAGTTCTTC. Its translation: CASSLTGTSGRWSYNEQFF.

This rearrangement joins TRBV23-1 to TRBJ1-1; D unresolved. TRBV23-1 is reported as an ORF; its role is uncertain. Trimming removed 4 bases from V and 0 bases from J, with 9 bases in between. This CDR3 is built from 14 residues. In DNA form, the CDR3 reads TGCGCCAGCAGTCCACCAGGAATGAACACTGAAGCTTTCTTT. Translation gives CASSPPGMNTEAFF.

V gene TRBV6-1 combines with J gene TRBJ2-2; 11 bases line up with TRBD2. The junction had 10 bases not matched to a gene; V was cut back by 10 bases and J by 9 bases. CDR1 is MNHNS, CDR2 SASEGT, per germline. CDR3 size: 14 residues. The CDR3 spells CATTGTSGQWELFF. The CDR3 DNA follows: TGTGCCACCACCGGGACTAGCGGTCAATGGGAGCTGTTTTTT.

V is TRBV6-6 and J is TRBJ1-1; tentative D call: TRBD1 (6 bases). Trimming left V 6 bases short and J 0 bases short, with 11 bases between. The CDR3 loop spans 14 amino acids. Germline CDR1 and CDR2: MNHNY and SVGAGI (reference sequence). The CDR3 DNA reads TGTGCCAGCAGCTTTGACAGGCTGAACACTGAAGCTTTCTTT. It translates to CASSFDRLNTEAFF.

J is TRBJ1-1 and V is TRBV7-2; D remains ambiguous. This CDR3 is 13 amino acids long. V was clipped by 2 bases and J by 7 bases, with 11 bases between them. Per germline, CDR1 SGHTA and CDR2 FQGNSA. CDR3 nucleotide sequence: TGTGCCAGCAGCTTAAGGGTTGGCGGTGAAGCTTTCTTT. The encoded protein is CASSLRVGGEAFF.

This chain joins TRBV6-1 and TRBJ2-7, with TRBD2 matching 7 bases. V shed 4 bases, J shed 3 bases, and the junction held 12 bases outside the gene matches. CDR3 size: 16 residues. From germline, CDR1 is MNHNS and CDR2 SASEGT. This chain's CDR3 is CASSVASSGPYYEQYF. CDR3 coding DNA: TGTGCCAGCAGTGTTGCGTCTAGCGGACCCTACTACGAGCAGTACTTC.

V is TRBV15 and J is TRBJ2-1; 10 positions match TRBD2. The CDR3 sequence is 17 residues long. Germline CDR1 LNHNV, CDR2 YYDKDF (reference sequence). V dropped 0 bases and J dropped 7; count of bases not matched to a gene: 9. The CDR3 is CATSRDYPSGSINEQFF. CDR3 sequence (DNA): TGTGCCACCAGCAGAGATTATCCTAGCGGGAGTATTAATGAGCAGTTCTTC.

The gene calls are TRBV1 and TRBJ2-1; no DNA check was done on the table's D call, TRBD2. TRBV1 is a documented pseudogene. The CDR3 runs to 19 residues. The CDR3 region is CTSSQVSSFWSPPYNEQFF. CDR3 in DNA: TGCACCAGCAGCCAAGTTAGTTCATTTTGGTCTCCCCCCTACAATGAGCAGTTCTTC.

The V and J genes are TRBV19 and TRBJ1-6; TRBD1 is a possible D gene (5 bases). Germline V gene sequence: CDR1 LNHDA, CDR2 SQIVND (reference sequence). Between the trimmed V and J ends, which lost 6 bases and 3 bases, there was a span of 12 bases. This CDR3 has 15 residues. CDR3 sequence (DNA): TGTGCCAGTAGGACCGGGCAGGGCTATAATTCACCCCTCCACTTT. Translating gives CASRTGQGYNSPLHF.

This clone appeared a single time. The chain combines TRBV7-2 with TRBJ2-5, with 12 positions matching TRBD2. CDR1 SGHTA and CDR2 FQGNSA come from the germline V gene. V was pared by 4 bases and J by 5 bases, with 8 bases of the junction left unmatched. The length of the CDR3 is 16 residues. The CDR3 is CASSYASGRVRETQYF. CDR3 nucleotide sequence: TGTGCCAGCAGCTACGCTAGCGGGAGGGTCAGGGAGACCCAGTACTTC.

In regard to this clone: Other DNA variants within this sample encode the same CDR3. The chain uses TRBV11-2 and TRBJ1-2; possibly TRBD1 for D (6 bases). The germline V gene encodes CDR1 SGHAT and CDR2 FQNNGV. The CDR3 extends over 13 amino acids. V lost 5 bases and J 2 bases, leaving 9 bases between the germline ends. The DNA for the CDR3 is TGTGCCAGCAGCCCCGACAGGAACTATGGCTACACCTTC. Its protein is CASSPDRNYGYTF.

The V and J genes are TRBV2 and TRBJ1-5; unclear D gene. Looked up from germline, CDR1 is SNHLY and CDR2 is FYNNEI. The CDR3 has 11 amino acids. Between the trimmed V and J ends, which lost 2 bases and 10 bases, there was a span of 6 bases. The CDR3 DNA reads as TGTGCCAGCAGTGAATATGGCCCCCAGCATTTT. It specifies CASSEYGPQHF.

The chain carries TRBV28 and TRBJ2-1; 9 nucleotides align to TRBD1. The CDR3 has 15 amino acids. V was pared by 6 bases and J by 7 bases, with 10 bases of the junction left unmatched. Germline V gene sequence: CDR1 MDHEN, CDR2 SYDVKM. This CDR3 is CASRGVGTGTNEQFF. As DNA, the CDR3 is TGTGCCAGCAGAGGAGTCGGGACAGGGACGAATGAGCAGTTCTTC. Together with reference TRBV28 and TRBJ2-1, the CDR3 gives the full variable domain: DVKVTQSSRYLVKRTGEKVFLECVQDMDHENMFWYRQDPGLGLRLIYFSYDVKMKEKGDIPEGYSVSREKKERFSLILESASTNQTSMYLCASRGVGTGTNEQFFGPGTRLTVL.

This clone has just a few counts. This chain uses TRBV15 with TRBJ1-1; D remains ambiguous. This CDR3 has 15 residues. Germline V gene sequence: CDR1 LNHNV, CDR2 YYDKDF (reference sequence). With 1 base removed from V and 4 bases from J, the gap between germline ends came to 13 bases. Here the CDR3 reads CATSRGTGVATEAFF. In nucleotides, the CDR3 is TGTGCCACCAGCAGAGGGACCGGTGTGGCCACTGAAGCTTTCTTT.

V gene TRBV5-8 combines with J gene TRBJ2-7; the match to TRBD2 covers 13 bases. Germline trimming cut 4 bases from V and 7 bases from J; bases unmatched to any gene: 8. Germline V CDR1 and CDR2: SGHTS, YDEGEE. CDR3 length: 15 residues. The CDR3 region has the DNA TGTGCCAGCAGCAGAACTAGCGGGAGGGCCGGGGAGCAGTACTTC. Translated, it gives CASSRTSGRAGEQYF.

This clone was detected only a few times. The gene calls are TRBV6-4 and TRBJ2-1, with 10 positions matching TRBD2. V shed 3 bases, J shed 3 bases, and the junction held 5 bases outside the gene matches. The germline V gene encodes CDR1 MRHNA and CDR2 SNTAGT. This CDR3 has 16 amino acids. The CDR3 reads CASSEEASGSYNEQFF. The CDR3 DNA is TGTGCCAGCAGTGAAGAGGCTAGCGGGAGCTACAATGAGCAGTTCTTC.

V gene TRBV18 combines with J gene TRBJ2-1, with 12 nucleotides matching TRBD2. The CDR3 consists of 14 residues. The V gene end was trimmed by 6 bases and the J gene end by 6 bases; junction bases not matched to a gene: 3. The germline CDR1 and CDR2 sequences are KGHSH and LQKENI. CDR3 loop: CASSPGLAGNEQFF. The CDR3 DNA follows: TGTGCCAGCTCTCCGGGACTAGCGGGCAATGAGCAGTTCTTC.